A single TCR beta chain is shown here with its context. The antigen remains undetermined. The entry originates in a study of T cell responses to AZD1222 COVID-19 vaccine. Study-level points and caveats: In a largely white British group with more females than males, clonal diversity was possibly underestimated. Regions left unmutated in variants are reportedly the target of nearly half of spike-specific TCRs. The number of AZD1222 recipients seropositive at baseline was only five or six.

The repertoire was sequenced with immunoSEQ multiplex PCR; TCRdb's copy has only in-frame clones and lacks some. This sample has just over 90,000 clones, with 85% to 90% found just once. Pooling was applied to second doses at about 4 or about 12 weeks. The CDR3 has 16 amino acids. Trimming removed 1 base from V and 0 bases from J, with 10 bases in between. The material was peripheral blood, obtained 28 days after the second AZD1222 dose. The TCR sequence derives from an adult who received the AZD1222 COVID-19 vaccine. This rearrangement joins TRBV23-1 to TRBJ1-3; D remains unclear. TRBV23-1 is an ORF for which the function is uncertain. The CDR3 region is CASSQYPMSSGNTIYF. CDR3 nucleotide sequence: TGCGCCAGCAGTCAATATCCGATGAGCTCTGGAAACACCATATATTTT.